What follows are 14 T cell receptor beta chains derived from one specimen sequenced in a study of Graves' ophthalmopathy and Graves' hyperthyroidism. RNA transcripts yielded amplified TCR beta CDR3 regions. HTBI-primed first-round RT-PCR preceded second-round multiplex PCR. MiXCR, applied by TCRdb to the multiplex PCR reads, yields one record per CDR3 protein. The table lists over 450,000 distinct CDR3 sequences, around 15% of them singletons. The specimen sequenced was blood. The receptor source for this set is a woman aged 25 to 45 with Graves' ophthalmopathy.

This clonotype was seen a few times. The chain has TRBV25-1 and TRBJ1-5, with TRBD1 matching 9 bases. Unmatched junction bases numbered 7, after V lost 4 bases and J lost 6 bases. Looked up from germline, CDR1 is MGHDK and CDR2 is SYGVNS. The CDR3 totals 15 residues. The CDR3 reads CASSAPGTGFQPQHF. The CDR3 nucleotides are TGTGCCAGCAGTGCCCCCGGGACAGGGTTTCAGCCCCAGCATTTT. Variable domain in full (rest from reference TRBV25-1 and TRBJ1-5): EADIYQTPRYLVIGTGKKITLECSQTMGHDKMYWYQQDPGMELHLIHYSYGVNSTEKGDLSSESTVSRIRTEHFPLTLESARPSHTSQYLCASSAPGTGFQPQHFGDGTRLSIL.

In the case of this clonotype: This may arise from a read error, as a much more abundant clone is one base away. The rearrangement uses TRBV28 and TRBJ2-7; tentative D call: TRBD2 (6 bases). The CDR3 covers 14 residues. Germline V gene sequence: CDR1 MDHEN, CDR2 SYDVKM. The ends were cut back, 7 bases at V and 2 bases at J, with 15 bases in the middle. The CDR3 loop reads CASTPPQRAYEQYV. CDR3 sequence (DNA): TGTGCCAGCACCCCGCCACAGCGGGCCTACGAGCAGTACGTC.

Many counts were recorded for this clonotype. CDR3 sequence reads: CASGMPRGEAFF. CDR3 nucleotide sequence: TGTGCTAGTGGAATGCCCCGCGGAGAAGCTTTCTTT. This sequence joins TRBV12-5 and TRBJ1-1; D remains unclear. CDR1 is LGHNT, CDR2 FRNRAP, per germline. The CDR3 runs to 12 residues. Trimming took off 6 bases at V and 8 bases at J, with 13 bases between the two ends.

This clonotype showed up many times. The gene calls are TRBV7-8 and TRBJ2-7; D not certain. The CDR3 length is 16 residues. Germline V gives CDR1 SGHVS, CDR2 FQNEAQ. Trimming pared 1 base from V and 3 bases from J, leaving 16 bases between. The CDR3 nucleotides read TGTGCCAGCAGCTTAGTCTTTCGAGGTCTCGGCTACGAGCAGTACTTC. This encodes CASSLVFRGLGYEQYF.

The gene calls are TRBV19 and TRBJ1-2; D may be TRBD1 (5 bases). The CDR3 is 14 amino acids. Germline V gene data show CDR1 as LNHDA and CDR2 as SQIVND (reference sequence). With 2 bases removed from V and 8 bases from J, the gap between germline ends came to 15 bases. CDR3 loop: CASSIKSQGRGYTF. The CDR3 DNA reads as TGTGCCAGTAGTATAAAAAGCCAGGGTCGCGGCTACACCTTC.

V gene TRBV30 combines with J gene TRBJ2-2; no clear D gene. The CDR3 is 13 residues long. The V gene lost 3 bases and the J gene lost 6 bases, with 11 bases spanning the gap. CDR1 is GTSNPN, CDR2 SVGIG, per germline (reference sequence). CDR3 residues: CAWSMNRPGELFF. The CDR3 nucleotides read TGTGCCTGGAGCATGAATAGGCCCGGGGAGCTGTTTTTT.

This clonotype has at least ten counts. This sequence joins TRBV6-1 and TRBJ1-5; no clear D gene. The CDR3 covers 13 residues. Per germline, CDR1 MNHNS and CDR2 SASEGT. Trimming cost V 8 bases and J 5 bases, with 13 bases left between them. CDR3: CASSGIAHQPQHF. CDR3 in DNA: TGTGCCAGCTCCGGGATTGCCCATCAGCCCCAGCATTTT.

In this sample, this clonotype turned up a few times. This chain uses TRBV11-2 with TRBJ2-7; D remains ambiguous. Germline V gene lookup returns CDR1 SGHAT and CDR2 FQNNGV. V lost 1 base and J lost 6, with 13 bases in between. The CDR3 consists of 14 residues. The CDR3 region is CASSLGAVRSEQYF. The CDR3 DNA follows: TGTGCCAGCAGCTTAGGGGCCGTCCGGAGCGAGCAGTACTTC.

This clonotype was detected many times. The CDR3 sequence: CASSGPGEVYGYTF. CDR3 coding DNA: TGTGCCAGCAGTGGCCCAGGGGAAGTCTATGGCTACACCTTC. The chain uses TRBV6-1 and TRBJ1-2; tentatively, D is TRBD1 (6 bases). Germline V gene lookup returns CDR1 MNHNS and CDR2 SASEGT. V was trimmed by 4 bases and J by 4 bases, leaving 13 bases between them. This CDR3 spans 14 amino acids.

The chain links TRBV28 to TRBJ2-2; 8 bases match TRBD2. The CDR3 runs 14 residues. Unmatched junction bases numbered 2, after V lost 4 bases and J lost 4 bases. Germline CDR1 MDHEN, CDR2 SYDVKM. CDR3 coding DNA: TGTGCCAGCAGTTCGGGGACTAGCACCGGGGAGCTGTTTTTT. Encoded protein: CASSSGTSTGELFF.

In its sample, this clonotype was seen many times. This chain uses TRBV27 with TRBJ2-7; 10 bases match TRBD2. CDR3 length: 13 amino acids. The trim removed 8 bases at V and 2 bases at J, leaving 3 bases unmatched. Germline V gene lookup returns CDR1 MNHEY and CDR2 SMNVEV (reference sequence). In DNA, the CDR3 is TGTGCCAGCCCCGGGACTAGCGCCTACGAGCAGTACTTC. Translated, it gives CASPGTSAYEQYF.

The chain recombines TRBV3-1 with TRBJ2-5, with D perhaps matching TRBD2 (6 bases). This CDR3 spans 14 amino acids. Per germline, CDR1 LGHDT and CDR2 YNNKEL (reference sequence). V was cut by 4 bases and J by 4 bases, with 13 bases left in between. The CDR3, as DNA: TGTGCCAGCAGCCTCGTGGTGGGAGGAGAGACCCAGTACTTC. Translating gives CASSLVVGGETQYF.

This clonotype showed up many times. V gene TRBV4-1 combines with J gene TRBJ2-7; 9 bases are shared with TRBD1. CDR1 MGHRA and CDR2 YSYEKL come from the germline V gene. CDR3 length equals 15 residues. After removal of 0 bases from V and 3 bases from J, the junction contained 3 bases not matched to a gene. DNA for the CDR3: TGCGCCAGCAGCCAAGATCTGGGACAGGGCTACGAGCAGTACTTC. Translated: CASSQDLGQGYEQYF.

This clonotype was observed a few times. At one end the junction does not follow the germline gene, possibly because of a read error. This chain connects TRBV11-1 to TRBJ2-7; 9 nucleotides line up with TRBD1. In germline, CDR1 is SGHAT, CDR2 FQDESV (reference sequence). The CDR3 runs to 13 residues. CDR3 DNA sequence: TGTGCCAGCAGTTCACAGGGGGCTGGGGAGCAGTGCTTC. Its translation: CASSSQGAGEQCF.